The 31 T cell receptor beta chains in this list originate from one sample, sequenced in a study of identical twins. TCRdb redid the calling of the 5' RACE reads with MiXCR, one entry per CDR3 protein. The table includes 200,000 to 300,000 distinct CDR3 sequences, over 9.5% detected once. The sample taken for sequencing was memory T cells sorted from blood. The receptors shown here come from a man between 50 and 59 years old in good health.

The chain combines TRBV6-1 with TRBJ1-2; D is ambiguous. The CDR3 length is 14 residues. Trimming took off 6 bases at V and 5 bases at J, with 16 bases between the two ends. Germline CDR1 reads MNHNS; CDR2 reads SASEGT. The CDR3 protein is CASSPTARLYGYTF. CDR3 nucleotides: TGTGCCAGCAGCCCGACCGCCCGGTTGTATGGCTACACCTTC.

This clonotype was observed at least ten times. This chain connects TRBV7-2 to TRBJ2-5, with TRBD2 identical over 12 bases. After removal of 4 bases from V and 5 bases from J, the junction contained 8 bases not matched to a gene. From germline, CDR1 is SGHTA and CDR2 FQGNSA. The CDR3 totals 16 residues. The CDR3, as DNA: TGTGCCAGCAGCTCACTAGCGGGAGGCAATACGGAGACCCAGTACTTC. Amino acid sequence: CASSSLAGGNTETQYF. Drawing the rest from reference TRBV7-2 and TRBJ2-5, the complete variable domain is GAGVSQSPSNKVTEKGKDVELRCDPISGHTALYWYRQSLGQGLEFLIYFQGNSAPDKSGLPSDRFSAERTGGSVSTLTIQRTQQEDSAVYLCASSSLAGGNTETQYFGPGTRLLVL.

The J gene is TRBJ1-5, the V gene TRBV6-2 or TRBV6-3; D possibly corresponds to TRBD1 (5 bases). Germline V gene data show CDR1 as MNHEY and CDR2 as SVGEGT. The CDR3 length is 16 residues. V gave up 0 bases and J gave up 5 bases, with 14 bases separating them. The CDR3 loop reads CASSYSPGVGDQPQHF. CDR3 nucleotides: TGTGCCAGCAGTTACTCGCCGGGGGTAGGAGATCAGCCCCAGCATTTT.

The table lists this clonotype with many counts. The chain has TRBV20-1 and TRBJ2-1, with a possible D match to TRBD2 (5 bases). The CDR3 is 16 amino acids. The germline V gene has CDR1 DFQATT and CDR2 SNEGSKA (reference sequence). Trimming cost V 6 bases and J 0 bases, with 18 bases left between them. The CDR3 loop reads CSASPASGPSYNEQFF. The CDR3, as DNA: TGCAGTGCCTCTCCAGCGAGCGGACCCTCCTACAATGAGCAGTTCTTC.

This clonotype was picked up many times. This chain connects TRBV28 to TRBJ2-7; TRBD2 aligns across 10 bases. Looked up from germline, CDR1 is MDHEN and CDR2 is SYDVKM. J gave up 6 bases and V 3 bases, and 11 bases lay outside the gene matches. CDR3 length equals 16 residues. The DNA of the CDR3 is TGTGCCAGCAGTTTTTCCCTTACTAGCGGGACGGCCGAGCAGTACTTC. It translates to CASSFSLTSGTAEQYF.

The chain links TRBV6-2 or TRBV6-3 to TRBJ2-3, with D possibly matching TRBD2 (5 bases). The CDR3 is 14 residues long. Germline V CDR1 and CDR2: MNHEY, SVGEGT. Trimming cost V 6 bases and J 6 bases, with 16 bases left between them. The CDR3 coding sequence is TGTGCCAGCAGACACGGTACTAGGTCCGATACGCAGTATTTT. Translation gives CASRHGTRSDTQYF.

This clonotype was observed at least ten times. The chain employs TRBV9 and TRBJ2-5; 13 nucleotides align to TRBD2. The V gene's germline CDR1 is SGDLS and CDR2 YYNGEE. J lost 4 bases, V lost 0 bases, and 6 bases had no gene match. The CDR3 is 17 amino acids. The CDR3 region has the DNA TGTGCCAGCAGCGTAGCTCCGGGACTAGCGGGGAGAGAGACCCAGTACTTC. It yields the protein CASSVAPGLAGRETQYF.

The sample holds a few counts of this clonotype. V and J are TRBV6-1 and TRBJ2-7, with 8 bases lining up with TRBD2. This CDR3 contains 13 residues. The junction had 2 bases not matched to a gene; V was cut back by 4 bases and J by 3 bases. Germline CDR1 and CDR2: MNHNS and SASEGT. The chain's CDR3 is CASSGSGNYEQYF. CDR3 coding DNA: TGTGCCAGCAGTGGTAGCGGGAACTACGAGCAGTACTTC.

This clonotype came up many times. The chain couples TRBV11-2 to TRBJ1-5; D uncertain. The CDR3 totals 13 residues. Per the germline V gene, CDR1 is SGHAT and CDR2 is FQNNGV. V dropped 6 bases and J dropped 2 bases, with 8 bases sitting between them. The CDR3 nucleotides read TGTGCCAGCAGTCATGGCGGCAATCAGCCCCAGCATTTT. It encodes CASSHGGNQPQHF.

This clonotype was seen at least ten times. In DNA form, the CDR3 reads TGCGCCAGCAGCCAAGCAGTAGGGGGGAACTATGGCTACACCTTC. As protein: CASSQAVGGNYGYTF. J is TRBJ1-2 and V is TRBV4-3, with a tentative D call TRBD1 (6 bases). Between the trimmed V and J ends, which lost 1 base and 2 bases, there was a span of 11 bases. This CDR3 is built from 15 residues. Germline assignment: CDR1 LGHNA and CDR2 YSLEER.

Only a few counts were recorded for this clonotype. This chain uses TRBV6-2 or TRBV6-3 with TRBJ2-1; the match to TRBD2 covers 12 bases. V shed 0 bases, J shed 2 bases, and the junction held 2 bases outside the gene matches. The germline CDR1 and CDR2 sequences are MNHEY and SVGEGT. This CDR3 contains 17 residues. This chain's CDR3 is CASSYSTSGGTYNEQFF. The DNA for the CDR3 is TGTGCCAGCAGTTACTCGACTAGCGGGGGCACCTACAATGAGCAGTTCTTC.

CDR3 region: CATGGGFNTGELFF. The DNA of the CDR3 is TGTGCCACCGGCGGGGGGTTTAACACCGGGGAGCTGTTTTTT. The chain couples TRBV28 to TRBJ2-2, with 8 bases identical to TRBD2. V dropped 10 bases and J dropped 2; count of bases not matched to a gene: 6. CDR1 MDHEN and CDR2 SYDVKM come from the germline V gene. The CDR3 runs to 14 residues.

This clonotype was recorded at least ten times. The chain couples TRBV5-1 to TRBJ2-7; the match to TRBD2 covers 10 bases. V trimming: 4 bases; J trimming: 3 bases; junction bases outside the gene matches: 7. The CDR3 sequence is 15 residues long. The V gene's germline CDR1 is SGHRS and CDR2 YFSETQ. DNA of the CDR3: TGCGCCAGCAGCAAAGAAGCGGGGGGGCTCTACGAGCAGTACTTC. Translation: CASSKEAGGLYEQYF. The full variable domain, its missing parts supplied by reference TRBV5-1 and TRBJ2-7, is KAGVTQTPRYLIKTRGQQVTLSCSPISGHRSVSWYQQTPGQGLQFLFEYFSETQRNKGNFPGRFSGRQFSNSRSEMNVSTLELGDSALYLCASSKEAGGLYEQYFGPGTRLTVT.

Many counts were recorded for this clonotype. The V gene is TRBV29-1, the J gene TRBJ2-1; TRBD1 matches 7 bases. The length of the CDR3 is 11 residues. CDR1 SQVTM and CDR2 ANQGSEA come from the germline V gene. The junction had 7 bases not matched to a gene; V was cut back by 8 bases and J by 9 bases. The CDR3 DNA is TGCAGCACCAGACAGGGAACTGAGCAGTTCTTC. This codes for CSTRQGTEQFF.

This clonotype was observed a handful of times. The chain uses TRBV4-3 and TRBJ2-2; D unresolved. The germline gives CDR1 LGHNA, CDR2 YSLEER. V was clipped by 1 base and J by 7 bases, with 10 bases between them. The CDR3 length is 14 residues. The CDR3 loop reads CASSQVLAIGELFF. The CDR3, as DNA: TGCGCCAGCAGCCAAGTTCTTGCGATCGGGGAGCTGTTTTTT.

This clonotype was observed at least ten times. The CDR3 bases are TGTGCCAGCAGCTTGGGACCGATGAAAGATGGCTACACCTTC. Translated, it gives CASSLGPMKDGYTF. The chain couples TRBV7-2 to TRBJ1-2; D possibly corresponds to TRBD1 (5 bases). The ends were cut back, 3 bases at V and 6 bases at J, with 14 bases in the middle. The germline gives CDR1 SGHTA, CDR2 FQGNSA. This CDR3 is 14 amino acids long.

This clonotype was detected only a few times. This chain links TRBV11-3 with TRBJ2-1; a possible D gene is TRBD2 (6 bases). Trimming stripped 5 bases from V and 3 bases from J, with 14 bases between. Germline CDR1 reads SGHNT; CDR2 reads YENEEA. This CDR3 comprises 15 residues. CDR3 protein: CASSAGPLVYNEQFF. CDR3 DNA sequence: TGTGCCAGCAGCGCGGGACCACTAGTCTACAATGAGCAGTTCTTC.

This clonotype came up a few times. V is TRBV7-2 and J is TRBJ2-3; 9 nucleotides line up with TRBD2. The germline V gene has CDR1 SGHTA and CDR2 FQGNSA. V lost 6 bases and J lost 6; bases outside the gene matches: 10. The CDR3 covers 15 residues. The CDR3 loop is CASRIGAGGPDTQYF. The CDR3 region has the DNA TGTGCCAGCAGGATAGGGGCGGGGGGGCCGGATACGCAGTATTTT.

This clonotype came up many times. The chain couples TRBV12-3 or TRBV12-4 to TRBJ2-1; D remains unclear. The CDR3 sequence is 18 residues long. Deletions cut 7 bases from V and 5 bases from J, with 27 bases between. DNA of the CDR3: TGTGCCAGCACCATCCGGTCGGTAGCTGGCTATCAACACAATGAGCAGTTCTTC. Amino acids: CASTIRSVAGYQHNEQFF.

The chain couples TRBV6-1 to TRBJ1-1, with 7 bases lining up with TRBD1. Germline assignment: CDR1 MNHNS and CDR2 SASEGT. This CDR3 has 14 amino acids. Trimming cost V 8 bases and J 2 bases; bases outside gene matches: 8. CDR3 protein: CASARDSYNTEAFF. The DNA for the CDR3 is TGTGCCAGCGCGAGGGACAGCTACAACACTGAAGCTTTCTTT.

The rearrangement joins TRBV27 to TRBJ2-7; possible D gene TRBD1, 5 bases. Germline-derived CDR1 and CDR2 are MNHEY and SMNVEV (reference sequence). This CDR3 is built from 13 residues. Trimming cost V 10 bases and J 2 bases, with 15 bases left between them. CDR3 region: CATQKGIAYEQYF. CDR3 coding DNA: TGTGCCACCCAGAAGGGGATCGCCTACGAGCAGTACTTC.

This clonotype was counted ten times or more. The V gene is TRBV6-1, the J gene TRBJ2-2, with TRBD1 identical over 8 bases. CDR3 length equals 16 residues. Unmatched junction bases numbered 10, after V lost 6 bases and J lost 4 bases. Germline CDR1 is MNHNS and CDR2 is SASEGT. The CDR3 DNA is TGTGCCAGCAGGCGAACTGGGACAGGCCGCACCGGGGAGCTGTTTTTT. It translates to CASRRTGTGRTGELFF.

Notes on this clonotype: A much larger clone is a single base away; this may be a read error. This sequence joins TRBV20-1 and TRBJ1-5, with D hard to call. This CDR3 is built from 15 residues. CDR1 is DFQATT and CDR2 is SNEGSKA in the germline V gene (reference sequence). Trimming pared 8 bases from V and 4 bases from J, leaving 21 bases between. The CDR3: CSPREGGRLNQPQHF. Here the CDR3 DNA reads TGCAGTCCCCGTGAGGGTGGGCGCCTAAATCAGCCCCAGCATTTT.

This clonotype has a count of ten or more. The chain uses TRBV5-5 and TRBJ2-7; D is undetermined. This CDR3 is built from 17 residues. Germline V CDR1 and CDR2: SGHKS, YYEKEE (reference sequence). V was shortened by 0 bases and J by 0 bases, with 16 bases between the two germline ends. CDR3 coding DNA: TGTGCCAGCAGCTTGGGGAGTGCTCTCTTTGGCTCCTACGAGCAGTACTTC. Residues: CASSLGSALFGSYEQYF.

The rearrangement joins TRBV12-3 or TRBV12-4 to TRBJ1-1; D perhaps matches TRBD1 (5 bases). The CDR3 totals 13 residues. Between the trimmed V and J ends, which lost 10 bases and 2 bases, there was a span of 14 bases. The CDR3, as DNA: TGTGCCACCGGGACTAGGGGCAACACTGAAGCTTTCTTT. This sequence encodes CATGTRGNTEAFF.

This clonotype showed up many times. The genes are TRBV4-2 and TRBJ2-2; D possibly uses TRBD1 or TRBD2 (6 bases each). CDR1 is LGHNA and CDR2 is YNFKEQ in the germline V gene. Between the trimmed V and J ends, which lost 0 bases and 7 bases, there was a span of 12 bases. CDR3 length: 15 residues. CDR3 DNA sequence: TGTGCCAGCAGCCAAGAGGTCAGGGGAGGCGGGGAGCTGTTTTTT. It codes for CASSQEVRGGGELFF.

This clonotype showed up many times. The chain carries TRBV5-1 and TRBJ2-2; D may be TRBD2 (5 bases). The CDR3 totals 13 residues. Germline V gives CDR1 SGHRS, CDR2 YFSETQ. Trimming cost V 9 bases and J 2 bases, with 11 bases left between them. The CDR3 region is CATGRENTGELFF. DNA for the CDR3: TGCGCCACCGGACGGGAAAACACCGGGGAGCTGTTTTTT.

This clonotype came up a few times. DNA for the CDR3: TGTGCCAGCAGCCGTGGGACTAGCAGATACGAGCAGTACTTC. Protein: CASSRGTSRYEQYF. The V call is TRBV3-1, the J call TRBJ2-7; 9 nucleotides align to TRBD2. Trimming at V came to 4 bases and at J to 4 bases, leaving 5 bases not matched to a gene. The CDR3 totals 14 residues. The germline V gene has CDR1 LGHDT and CDR2 YNNKEL (reference sequence).

This clonotype was counted at least ten times. The chain has TRBV29-1 and TRBJ1-2; tentatively, D is TRBD1 (5 bases). Deletions cut 3 bases from V and 0 bases from J, with 11 bases between. CDR3 length equals 14 residues. The germline gives CDR1 SQVTM, CDR2 ANQGSEA. The CDR3 region has the DNA TGCAGCGTTGAGGGGGGACTTACTAACTATGGCTACACCTTC. It is translated as CSVEGGLTNYGYTF.

This clonotype was found a few times. This sequence joins TRBV5-6 and TRBJ1-4; D might be TRBD1 (5 bases). V lost 4 bases and J 7 bases, leaving 14 bases between the germline ends. The germline CDR1 and CDR2 sequences are SGHDT and YYEEEE. CDR3 length: 14 amino acids. CDR3 nucleotide sequence: TGTGCCAGCAGCCCCCGCGGGGGAGGTGAAAAACTGTTTTTT. Translation: CASSPRGGGEKLFF.

This rearrangement joins TRBV29-1 to TRBJ1-5, with no clear D. V lost 4 bases to trimming and J lost 8 bases, with 15 bases between them. From germline, CDR1 is SQVTM and CDR2 ANQGSEA. The CDR3 runs 13 residues. CDR3 DNA sequence: TGCAGCGTTGGTTTAGGAGGGCGGGAGCCCCAGCATTTT. Translated, it gives CSVGLGGREPQHF.